Reported below is one T cell receptor beta chain. The antigen is unknown. The data were taken from a study of naive CD8 T cells in extremely preterm neonates. Broader study findings: Term neonates approximately 0.4%, young children approximately 0.03%, adults 0.0075% to 0.01%; preterm neonates shared around 2.5%.

Blood donors were healthy children aged about 16-60 months and healthy nonsmoking adults. Each sample had roughly 20,000–100,000 sorted naive CD8+ T cells. Libraries were prepared by immunoSEQ multiplex PCR; TCRdb keeps only in-frame clonotypes and omits some of them. The repertoire includes about 7,900 clones, roughly 97% of them detected once, and 2.5% to 3.5% sits in the top ten. The V segment lost 5 bases and the J segment 4 bases; nucleotides outside the gene matches: 14. The germline CDR1 and CDR2 sequences are LGHNA and YNFKEQ. This CDR3 spans 17 amino acids. This TCR derives from a human donor in good health. The sample taken for sequencing was naive CD8+ T cells from blood. The chain has TRBV4-2 and TRBJ2-3, with 8 bases lining up with TRBD2. CDR3 DNA sequence: TGTGCCAGCAGCTCCCGGGCAGCGGGGGATTTTCCAGATACGCAGTATTTT. Protein: CASSSRAAGDFPDTQYF.